The 14 T cell receptor beta chains reported below all come from one sample, sequenced in a study of cytomegalovirus exposure and HLA in healthy donors. PCR involved 60 Vbeta and 13 Jbeta primers. Assay: immunoSEQ multiplex PCR; the TCRdb copy retains only in-frame clones and omits some. The repertoire has some 180,000 clones, 75% to 90% of them found once; the top ten carry roughly 0.98%. The sample taken for sequencing was PBMCs. The receptors shown here come from a boy between 2 and 15 years old in good health and CMV-seronegative.

This rearrangement joins TRBV5-1 to TRBJ2-2; D may be TRBD2 (6 bases). V dropped 0 bases and J dropped 4 bases, with 13 bases sitting between them. Germline V gene lookup returns CDR1 SGHRS and CDR2 YFSETQ. This CDR3 comprises 16 residues. Written as DNA, the CDR3 is TGCGCCAGCAGCTTGGCCCAGGGAGGTCGCACCGGGGAGCTGTTTTTT. Encoded protein: CASSLAQGGRTGELFF.

This chain links TRBV27 with TRBJ1-5; a possible D gene is TRBD1 (6 bases). Germline-derived CDR1 and CDR2 are MNHEY and SMNVEV (reference sequence). Trimming took off 4 bases at V and 3 bases at J, with 13 bases between the two ends. The CDR3 runs 15 residues. CDR3 DNA sequence: TGTGCCAGCAGTTCAAAGACAGGTCTCAATCAGCCCCAGCATTTT. This sequence encodes CASSSKTGLNQPQHF.

The V and J genes are TRBV15 and TRBJ2-1; 10 nucleotides align to TRBD2. The CDR3 is 15 residues long. J gave up 6 bases and V 2 bases, and 4 bases lay outside the gene matches. Germline-derived CDR1 and CDR2 are LNHNV and YYDKDF (reference sequence). CDR3 bases: TGTGCCACCAGCAGAATAGCGGGAGGAGGCAATGAGCAGTTCTTC. Translating gives CATSRIAGGGNEQFF. Full variable domain (outside the CDR3, taken from reference TRBV15 and TRBJ2-1): DAMVIQNPRYQVTQFGKPVTLSCSQTLNHNVMYWYQQKSSQAPKLLFHYYDKDFNNEADTPDNFQSRRPNTSFCFLDIRSPGLGDTAMYLCATSRIAGGGNEQFFGPGTRLTVL.

The CDR3: CASSEGQGGTQPQHF. The CDR3 bases are TGTGCCAGCAGTGAGGGGCAGGGCGGCACGCAGCCCCAGCATTTT. The chain links TRBV6-1 to TRBJ1-5; a possible D gene is TRBD1 (5 bases). The germline V and J ends were trimmed by 3 bases and 7 bases, with 16 bases remaining between them. The CDR3 extends over 15 amino acids. The germline CDR1 and CDR2 sequences are MNHNS and SASEGT.

The rearrangement uses TRBV5-1 and TRBJ2-1; possible D gene TRBD2, 5 bases. This CDR3 contains 15 residues. Germline lookup yields CDR1 SGHRS and CDR2 YFSETQ. The V and J ends lost 4 bases and 0 bases respectively, with 11 bases between them. The CDR3 protein is CASSPASSSYNEQFF. The CDR3 DNA reads TGCGCCAGCAGCCCCGCTAGCAGCTCCTACAATGAGCAGTTCTTC.

The sample holds one count of this clone. The chain links TRBV7-9 to TRBJ1-2; the D is unclear. The V gene's germline CDR1 is SEHNR and CDR2 FQNEAQ (reference sequence). V lost 5 bases and J lost 6, with 16 bases in between. The CDR3 runs 14 residues. CDR3 in DNA: TGTGCCAGCAGCCCCCCTACTAAGATAGATGGCTACACCTTC. It yields the protein CASSPPTKIDGYTF.

Of note for this clone: The same CDR3 also results from other DNA sequences found in this sample. J is TRBJ1-2 and V is TRBV14; D ambiguous. V dropped 3 bases and J dropped 2 bases, with 7 bases sitting between them. The CDR3 consists of 13 residues. Germline-derived CDR1 and CDR2 are SGHDN and FVKESK. This chain's CDR3 is CASSQKRNYGYTF. The CDR3 DNA follows: TGTGCCAGCAGCCAGAAACGGAACTATGGCTACACCTTC.

In nucleotides, the CDR3 is TGTGCCAGCAGTGTAAAGGGACAGGGCGAAAACATTCAGTACTTC. Protein sequence: CASSVKGQGENIQYF. The rearrangement links TRBV6-1 to TRBJ2-4; 9 bases line up with TRBD1. This CDR3 is built from 15 residues. In germline, CDR1 is MNHNS, CDR2 SASEGT. Losses at the gene ends were 4 bases for V and 5 bases for J; bases not matched to a gene: 6.

The V call is TRBV6-1, the J call TRBJ2-5; D is possibly TRBD2 (5 bases). Trimming stripped 6 bases from V and 1 base from J, with 15 bases between. The CDR3 runs to 15 residues. CDR1 is MNHNS and CDR2 is SASEGT in the germline V gene. The CDR3 DNA sequence: TGTGCCAGCAGCCCTGGACTCTTGGCCCAAGAGACCCAGTACTTC. Translated: CASSPGLLAQETQYF.

The CDR3 DNA sequence: TGCGCCAGCAGCCCGTCCGGGAGCAATTACGAGCAGTACTTC. It specifies CASSPSGSNYEQYF. The chain carries TRBV5-1 and TRBJ2-7; D is possibly TRBD2 (6 bases). The CDR3 has 14 amino acids. Trimming shortened V by 4 bases and J by 4 bases, and 15 bases separated the two germline ends. CDR1 is SGHRS and CDR2 is YFSETQ in the germline V gene.

The chain uses TRBV6-5 and TRBJ2-7; weak D call: TRBD2 (6 bases). Trimming removed 4 bases from V and 2 bases from J, with 15 bases in between. Germline lookup yields CDR1 MNHEY and CDR2 SVGAGI. This CDR3 has 15 residues. CDR3 loop: CASSSPGGGAYEQYF. CDR3 in DNA: TGTGCCAGCAGTTCCCCCGGGGGAGGAGCCTACGAGCAGTACTTC.

The chain links TRBV5-1 to TRBJ2-5; D perhaps matches TRBD1 (6 bases). The DNA end is more similar to TRBJ2-7, so the J call may be wrong. The length of the CDR3 is 15 residues. Germline V gene sequence: CDR1 SGHRS, CDR2 YFSETQ. In nucleotides, the CDR3 is TGCGCCAGCAGCTTGGGGTCAGGGGACACCTACGAGCAGTACTTC. Protein: CASSLGSGDTYEQYF.

The rearrangement links TRBV28 to TRBJ2-2; 8 bases map to TRBD1. Looked up from germline, CDR1 is MDHEN and CDR2 is SYDVKM. CDR3 length: 15 amino acids. V lost 6 bases, J lost 1 base, and 4 bases stayed unmatched. CDR3 bases: TGTGCCAGCAGGGCCGGGACAGGGAACACCGGGGAGCTGTTTTTT. Its protein product is CASRAGTGNTGELFF.

The chain carries TRBV5-6 and TRBJ1-2; TRBD1 aligns across 7 bases. V was pared by 0 bases and J by 8 bases, with 13 bases of the junction left unmatched. The CDR3 totals 16 residues. Germline V gene data show CDR1 as SGHDT and CDR2 as YYEEEE. In DNA, the CDR3 is TGTGCCAGCAGCTTGGGGCCGCGCACAGGGGTTTACGGCTACACCTTC. It yields the protein CASSLGPRTGVYGYTF.